The entry below describes one TCR beta chain. The antigen is not known. J gave up 4 bases and V 5 bases, and 5 bases lay outside the gene matches. This CDR3 comprises 15 residues. The germline V gene encodes CDR1 MNHEY and CDR2 SVGAGI. These data belong to a study of tumor-infiltrating lymphocytes in localized non-small cell lung cancer. Study results and caveats: Each assay used a separate piece of the same tissue. Higher tumor T cell infiltration than in uninvolved lung was supported by TCRbeta sequencing. Available tissue quantity limited TCR sequencing to a patient subset.

Here immunoSEQ multiplex PCR was the method, and the copy in TCRdb shows in-frame clones only, minus some. Of roughly 25,000 clones listed, roughly 70% are singletons. The chain employs TRBV6-5 and TRBJ2-1, with TRBD2 matching 10 bases. The source is a human donor with non-small cell lung cancer. Sequencing was carried out using lung tumor tissue. This CDR3 is CASSLTSGLYNEQFF. The CDR3 DNA reads TGTGCCAGCAGTCTGACTAGCGGGCTTTACAATGAGCAGTTCTTC.